This TCR beta chain was recovered during a study of response to subunit inactivated influenza vaccine. Findings and caveats of the study: There was a suggestion from the authors that each seasonal influenza vaccination recruits few new T cells.

In TCRdb, the RT-PCR reads were re-called with MiXCR into one record per CDR3 protein. The profile covers about 480,000 distinct CDR3 sequences, with about 10% appearing a single time and more than 10% taken by the ten largest. Ten or more counts support this clonotype. Antigen specificity is unknown. CDR1 SQVTM and CDR2 ANQGSEA come from the germline V gene. This CDR3 has 15 residues. V lost 6 bases to trimming and J lost 0 bases, with 15 bases between them. This specimen consisted of PBMCs from blood, obtained 35 to 45 days after vaccination. This sequence joins TRBV29-1 and TRBJ2-1; D gene ambiguous. This sequence was found in a man aged 45-65 years who received an inactivated influenza vaccine. CDR3 in DNA: TGCAGCGTCCGGCCTTCAATTCCCTCCTACAATGAGCAGTTCTTC. This sequence encodes CSVRPSIPSYNEQFF.